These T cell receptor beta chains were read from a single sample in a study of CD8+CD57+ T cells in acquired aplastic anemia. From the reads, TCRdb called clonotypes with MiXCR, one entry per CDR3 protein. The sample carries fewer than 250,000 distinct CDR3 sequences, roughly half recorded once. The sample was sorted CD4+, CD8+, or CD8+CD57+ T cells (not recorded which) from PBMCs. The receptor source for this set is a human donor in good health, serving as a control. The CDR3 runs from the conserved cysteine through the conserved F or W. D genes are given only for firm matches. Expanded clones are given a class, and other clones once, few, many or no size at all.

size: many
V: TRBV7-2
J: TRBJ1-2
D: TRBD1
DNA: TGTGCCAGCAGCTTAAACCGGGACAGGGGGAACTATGGCTACACCTTC
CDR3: CASSLNRDRGNYGYTF

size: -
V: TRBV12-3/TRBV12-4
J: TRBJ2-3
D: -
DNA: TGTGCCAGCCTCCGAAACTCGCAGTATTTT
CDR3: CASLRNSQYF

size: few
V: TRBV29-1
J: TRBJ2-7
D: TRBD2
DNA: TGCAGCGTTGCTAGCGGGACGAGCTCCTACGAGCAGTACTTC
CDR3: CSVASGTSSYEQYF

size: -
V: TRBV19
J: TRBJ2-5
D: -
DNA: TGTGCCAGCAGTTACTCTGGGACTGGGATAGAGACCCAGTACTTC
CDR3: CASSYSGTGIETQYF

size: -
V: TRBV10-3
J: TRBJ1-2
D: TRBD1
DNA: TGTGCCATTACGGGACAGGGGGTTGGGTATGGCTACACCTTC
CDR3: CAITGQGVGYGYTF

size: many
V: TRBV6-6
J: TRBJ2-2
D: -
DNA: TGTGCCAGCACCCAGACGAACACCGGGGAGCTGTTTTTT
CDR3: CASTQTNTGELFF

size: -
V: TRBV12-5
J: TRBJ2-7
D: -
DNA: TGTGCTAGTGGTTTGGTAGACAACAGGGTAGGCTACGAGCAGTACTTC
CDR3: CASGLVDNRVGYEQYF

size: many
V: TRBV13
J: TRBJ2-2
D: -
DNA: TGTGCCAGCAGCCCCCGGGGAAGGATGAATACCGGGGAGCTGTTTTTT
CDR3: CASSPRGRMNTGELFF

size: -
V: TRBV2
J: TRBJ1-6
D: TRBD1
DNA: TGTGCCAGCAGTGGAAGGCAGGGGGCAGGGAATTCACCCCTCCACTTT
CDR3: CASSGRQGAGNSPLHF

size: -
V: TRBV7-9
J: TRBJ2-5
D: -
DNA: TGTGCCAGCAGCTTAGTCGGGAGCGGGGAGACCCAGTACTTC
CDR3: CASSLVGSGETQYF

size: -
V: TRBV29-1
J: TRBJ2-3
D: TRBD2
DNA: TGCAGCGTTGAACACACCGGGACTAGCGGGGGGGCAGTGGATACGCAGTATTTT
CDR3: CSVEHTGTSGGAVDTQYF

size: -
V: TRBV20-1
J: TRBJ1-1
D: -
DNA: TGCAGTGCTAGCACTAGCGGGGGATGGGACACTGAAGCTTTCTTT
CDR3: CSASTSGGWDTEAFF

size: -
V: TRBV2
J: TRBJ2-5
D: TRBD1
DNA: TGTGCCAGCAGGCACAGGGGGCAGGGGTGGGAGACCCAGTACTTC
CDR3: CASRHRGQGWETQYF

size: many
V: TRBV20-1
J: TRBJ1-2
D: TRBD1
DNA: TGCAGTGCTAGCGCAGGGGGCGCGGGCTATGGCTACACCTTC
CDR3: CSASAGGAGYGYTF

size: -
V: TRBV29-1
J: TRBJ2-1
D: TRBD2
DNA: TGCAGCGTCGAAGCGGGGTTTTCTATCTACAATGAGCAGTTCTTC
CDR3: CSVEAGFSIYNEQFF

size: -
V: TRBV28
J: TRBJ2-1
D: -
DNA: TGTGCCAGCAGTAGACCGTACAATGAGCAGTTCTTC
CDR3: CASSRPYNEQFF

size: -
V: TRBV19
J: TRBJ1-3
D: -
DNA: TGTGCCAGTAGCATGTCTATCTCTGGAAACACCATATATTTT
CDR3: CASSMSISGNTIYF

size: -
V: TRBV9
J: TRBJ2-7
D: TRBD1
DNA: TGTGCCAGCAGCGAGGGACAGGGGGCCTACGAGCAGTACTTC
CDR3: CASSEGQGAYEQYF

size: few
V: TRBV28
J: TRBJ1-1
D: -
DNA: TGTGCCAGCAGTTTACAGTATCCAGGGGACGACACTGAAGCTTTCTTT
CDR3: CASSLQYPGDDTEAFF

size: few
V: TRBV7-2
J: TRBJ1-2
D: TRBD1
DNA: TGTGCCAGCAGCTCGGGACAGGGCGGTAACTATGGCTACACCTTC
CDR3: CASSSGQGGNYGYTF

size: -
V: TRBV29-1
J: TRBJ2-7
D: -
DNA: TGCAGTGCGCCTCTGGGGGGATCCTACGAGCAGTACTTC
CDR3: CSAPLGGSYEQYF

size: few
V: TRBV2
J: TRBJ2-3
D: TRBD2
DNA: TGTGCCAGCAGTGGGGACTACACAGATACGCAGTATTTT
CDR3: CASSGDYTDTQYF

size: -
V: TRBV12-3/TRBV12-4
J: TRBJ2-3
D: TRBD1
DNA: TGTGCCAGCAGTTTGGGACAGGGAATGGGCACAGATACGCAATATTTT
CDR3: CASSLGQGMGTDTQYF

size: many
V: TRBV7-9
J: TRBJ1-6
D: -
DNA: TGTGCCAGCAGCGTAGGGAATTCACCCCTCCACTTT
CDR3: CASSVGNSPLHF